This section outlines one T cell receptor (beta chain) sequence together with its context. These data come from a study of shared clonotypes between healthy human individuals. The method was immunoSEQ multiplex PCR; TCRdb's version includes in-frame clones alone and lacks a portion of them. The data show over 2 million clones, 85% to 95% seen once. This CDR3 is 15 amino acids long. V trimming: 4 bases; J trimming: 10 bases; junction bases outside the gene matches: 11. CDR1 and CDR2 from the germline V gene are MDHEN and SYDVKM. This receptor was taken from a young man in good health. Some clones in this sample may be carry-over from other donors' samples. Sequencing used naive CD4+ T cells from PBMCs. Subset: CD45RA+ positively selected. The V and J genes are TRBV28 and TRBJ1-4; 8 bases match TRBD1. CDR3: CASSSQDRARGKLFF. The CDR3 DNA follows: TGTGCCAGCAGTTCTCAGGACAGGGCAAGGGGAAAACTGTTTTTT.